This TCR beta chain was sequenced for a study of CD8 T cells in ankylosing spondylitis. This clonotype has ten or more counts. TCRdb analysed the 5' RACE reads with MiXCR anew, one entry per CDR3 protein. The sample consists of around 100,000 distinct CDR3 sequences, around 24% of them appearing once. Source material: synovial fluid, either unsorted or a sorted T cell fraction (not recorded which). This receptor was taken from a male donor with ankylosing spondylitis.

CDR3 residues: CASSLATGPYTEAFF. The CDR3 DNA reads as TGCGCCAGCAGCTTGGCGACAGGACCCTACACTGAAGCTTTCTTT. The genes are TRBV5-1 and TRBJ1-1, with D maybe TRBD1 (6 bases). V lost 0 bases to trimming and J lost 3 bases, with 12 bases between them. Germline V gene lookup returns CDR1 SGHRS and CDR2 YFSETQ. The CDR3 contains 15 residues.